These 15 T cell receptor beta chains were all obtained from the same sample, sequenced in a study of blood T cells in healthy people across ages. Primers used in a second PCR of about 6 to 11 cycles were a sample-barcoded 5' primer and a J-beta primer mix. TCRdb fed the 5' RACE reads into MiXCR, producing one record per CDR3 protein. This sample has some 710,000 distinct CDR3 sequences, with about 24% found just once. Sample: blood. The receptors stem from a man aged 70-80 years in good health.

This rearrangement joins TRBV6-5 to TRBJ2-3; D remains ambiguous. The CDR3 is 16 amino acids. Trimming left V 7 bases short and J 0 bases short, with 17 bases between. Germline V gene sequence: CDR1 MNHEY, CDR2 SVGAGI. The CDR3: CASTPGPYTSTDTQYF. Written as DNA, the CDR3 is TGTGCCAGCACCCCCGGACCCTATACTAGCACAGATACGCAGTATTTT.

This chain uses TRBV5-1 with TRBJ2-2, with 11 bases aligning to TRBD2. Germline V lookup: CDR1 SGHRS, CDR2 YFSETQ. With 4 bases clipped from V and 6 bases from J, the junction kept 5 bases outside the gene matches. This CDR3 comprises 15 residues. Here the CDR3 DNA reads TGCGCCAGCAGCCTCGGGACTAGCGGCCCCGGGGAGCTGTTTTTT. It specifies CASSLGTSGPGELFF.

This clonotype occurred a few times. The conserved phenylalanine or tryptophan is not found at the CDR3 terminus, so this likely reflects a read error. The J gene is TRBJ1-2, the V gene TRBV3-1, with a weak D call TRBD1 (5 bases). This CDR3 comprises 15 residues. Trimming took 0 bases from V and 8 from J, leaving 16 bases between them. Looked up from germline, CDR1 is LGHDT and CDR2 is YNNKEL (reference sequence). This chain's CDR3 is CASSQDGGRTAGYTL. CDR3 nucleotides: TGTGCCAGCAGCCAAGATGGGGGACGTACTGCCGGCTACACCCTC.

This clonotype was picked up a small number of times. The chain has TRBV13 and TRBJ2-3, with D perhaps given as TRBD1 or TRBD2 (5 bases each). Trimming removed 3 bases at V and 2 bases at J, with 15 bases between. Germline CDR1 reads PRHDT; CDR2 reads FYEKMQ (reference sequence). The CDR3 runs 16 residues. CDR3: CASSFWGSSSTDTQYF. The CDR3 region has the DNA TGTGCCAGCAGCTTCTGGGGGAGTTCTTCCACAGATACGCAGTATTTT.

Here the CDR3 DNA reads TGTGCCAGCAGTGAGCGGGGGAATGAGCAGTTCTTC. Its protein product is CASSERGNEQFF. The rearrangement uses TRBV12-3 or TRBV12-4 and TRBJ2-1; 8 nucleotides align to TRBD2. There are 12 residues in the CDR3. Trimming removed 5 bases from V and 7 bases from J; junction bases left unmatched: 1.

J is TRBJ1-2 and V is TRBV6-5, with D possibly matching TRBD1 (5 bases). The CDR3 extends over 13 amino acids. Per germline, CDR1 MNHEY and CDR2 SVGAGI. V was cut by 2 bases and J by 6 bases, with 10 bases left in between. The CDR3 sequence: CASSYARVHGYTF. The CDR3 DNA reads TGTGCCAGCAGTTACGCCAGGGTACATGGCTACACCTTC.

This sequence joins TRBV14 and TRBJ1-1, with a tentative D call TRBD1 (5 bases). CDR1 is SGHDN and CDR2 is FVKESK in the germline V gene. The CDR3 has 15 residues. Trimming removed 6 bases at V and 5 bases at J, with 19 bases between. The CDR3 sequence is CASSRDSPFRTEAFF. The CDR3 DNA reads as TGTGCCAGCAGTCGAGACAGTCCGTTTAGGACTGAAGCTTTCTTT.

This clonotype was observed once. The chain uses TRBV20-1 and TRBJ2-3; 7 nucleotides agree with TRBD2. This CDR3 region has 16 residues. Trimming cost V 6 bases and J 4 bases; bases outside gene matches: 16. The germline V gene has CDR1 DFQATT and CDR2 SNEGSKA (reference sequence). The CDR3 here is CSAGNTPGLLPDTQYF. The DNA of the CDR3 is TGCAGTGCCGGAAATACCCCGGGACTATTGCCAGATACGCAGTATTTT.

V and J are TRBV28 and TRBJ2-6; 8 nucleotides align to TRBD1. Unmatched junction bases numbered 5, after V lost 2 bases and J lost 2 bases. This CDR3 has 17 residues. Germline CDR1 reads MDHEN; CDR2 reads SYDVKM. The CDR3, as DNA: TGTGCCAGCAGTTTAATCCCACAGGGGGCTGGGGCCAACGTCCTGACTTTC. It encodes CASSLIPQGAGANVLTF.

The chain joins TRBV4-1 to TRBJ2-1, with a weak D call TRBD2 (5 bases). CDR3 size: 17 residues. The germline V gene encodes CDR1 MGHRA and CDR2 YSYEKL. V was trimmed by 0 bases and J by 2 bases, leaving 14 bases between them. CDR3 sequence (DNA): TGCGCCAGCAGCCAAGAATGGGTTAGCGAGACCTACAATGAGCAGTTCTTC. It codes for CASSQEWVSETYNEQFF.

CDR3 bases: TGTGCCAGCAGCCTCCAAGACCCCGGGCCCCAGCATTTT. Translating gives CASSLQDPGPQHF. The rearrangement uses TRBV7-2 and TRBJ1-5; D not resolved. The CDR3 runs 13 residues. The V end was cut by 5 bases, the J end by 9 bases, with 14 bases between. Germline assignment: CDR1 SGHTA and CDR2 FQGNSA.

This clonotype was found once. The chain couples TRBV10-3 to TRBJ2-1; no firm D call. CDR1 is ENHRY and CDR2 is SYGVKD in the germline V gene. Between the trimmed V and J ends, which lost 4 bases and 8 bases, there was a span of 6 bases. This CDR3 comprises 11 residues. The CDR3 loop is CAISVADEQFF. In DNA form, the CDR3 reads TGTGCCATCAGTGTGGCGGATGAGCAGTTCTTC.

The chain has TRBV27 and TRBJ1-2, with D perhaps TRBD1 (5 bases). Germline lookup yields CDR1 MNHEY and CDR2 SMNVEV (reference sequence). V was pared by 3 bases and J by 9 bases, with 14 bases between. The CDR3 sequence is 13 residues long. CDR3: CASSLGWQGSYTF. The CDR3 region has the DNA TGTGCCAGCAGTTTGGGTTGGCAGGGTAGCTACACCTTC.

The chain is built from TRBV7-6 and TRBJ2-3, with 7 bases aligning to TRBD1. This CDR3 is built from 16 residues. The V gene's germline CDR1 is SGHVS and CDR2 FNYEAQ. The V and J ends lost 5 bases and 3 bases, in that order; junction bases with no gene match: 11. The CDR3 here is CASSPETGYATDTQYF. DNA for the CDR3: TGTGCCAGCAGCCCGGAGACAGGGTATGCGACAGATACGCAGTATTTT.

V and J are TRBV7-8 and TRBJ1-5, with D possibly TRBD1 on 6 matching bases. The germline CDR1 and CDR2 sequences are SGHVS and FQNEAQ. The CDR3 covers 14 residues. Trimming cost V 5 bases and J 6 bases, with 14 bases left between them. CDR3 region: CASSETGRFQPQHF. In DNA, the CDR3 is TGTGCCAGCAGCGAAACAGGGCGCTTTCAGCCCCAGCATTTT.